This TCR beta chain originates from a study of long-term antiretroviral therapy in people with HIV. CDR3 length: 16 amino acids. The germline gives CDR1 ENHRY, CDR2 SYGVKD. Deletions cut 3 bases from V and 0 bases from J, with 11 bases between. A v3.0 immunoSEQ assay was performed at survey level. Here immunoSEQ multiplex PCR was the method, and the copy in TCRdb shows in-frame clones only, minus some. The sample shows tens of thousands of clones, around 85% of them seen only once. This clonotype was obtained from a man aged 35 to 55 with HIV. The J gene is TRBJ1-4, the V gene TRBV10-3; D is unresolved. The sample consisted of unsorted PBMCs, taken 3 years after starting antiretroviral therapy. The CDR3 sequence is CAISDRVGTTNEKLFF. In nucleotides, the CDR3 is TGTGCCATCAGTGATAGGGTCGGGACAACTAATGAAAAACTGTTTTTT.